The 32 T cell receptor beta chains below come from one sample, sequenced in a study of T cell repertoires in cytomegalovirus infection. TCRdb independently ran MiXCR on the reads; one entry per CDR3 protein. The sample yields some 130,000 distinct CDR3 sequences, over 25% seen once. These receptors have no identified antigens. The sequencing used CD8+ T cells from cultured PBMCs, collected from culture after CMV antigen stimulation. The origin of the receptors is a human donor in good health (CMV status not recorded). Some clones in this sample may be carry-over from other donors' samples.

The chain is built from TRBV6-1 and TRBJ1-4; weak D call: TRBD1 (5 bases). The CDR3 totals 14 residues. Germline assignment: CDR1 MNHNS and CDR2 SASEGT. With 5 bases removed from V and 7 bases from J, the gap between germline ends came to 14 bases. CDR3 nucleotide sequence: TGTGCCAGCAGTTATGGGGGTCAGGGTGAAAAACTGTTTTTT. It codes for CASSYGGQGEKLFF.

The J gene is TRBJ2-2, the V gene TRBV5-6, with 9 bases identical to TRBD1. This CDR3 is built from 16 residues. CDR1 is SGHDT, CDR2 YYEEEE, per germline. The junction had 4 bases not matched to a gene; V was cut back by 0 bases and J by 4 bases. In DNA form, the CDR3 reads TGTGCCAGCAGCTTGGAGGGACAGGGCATCACCGGGGAGCTGTTTTTT. Translated, it gives CASSLEGQGITGELFF.

Ten or more counts support this clonotype. J is TRBJ1-1 and V is TRBV5-4; D gene unclear. V lost 3 bases and J 4 bases, leaving 13 bases between the germline ends. Germline V gene data show CDR1 as SGHNT and CDR2 as YYREEE (reference sequence). The CDR3 sequence is 14 residues long. DNA of the CDR3: TGTGCCAGCAGCTGGGTCAAGGGCGGCACTGAAGCTTTCTTT. It is translated as CASSWVKGGTEAFF.

The chain recombines TRBV27 with TRBJ2-3; D ambiguous. The CDR3 runs to 14 residues. V was cut by 5 bases and J by 3 bases, with 12 bases left in between. Germline loops: CDR1 MNHEY, CDR2 SMNVEV (reference sequence). The CDR3 loop reads CASSPRARTDTQYF. CDR3 in DNA: TGTGCCAGCAGTCCCCGTGCCAGAACAGATACGCAGTATTTT.

This clonotype was seen at least ten times. The gene calls are TRBV11-1 and TRBJ2-2; D is unresolved. The CDR3 totals 12 residues. V was cut by 5 bases and J by 6 bases, with 7 bases left in between. The germline gives CDR1 SGHAT, CDR2 FQDESV (reference sequence). The CDR3 DNA sequence: TGTGCCAGCAGCCTCCAGGCCGGGGAGCTGTTTTTT. Its translation is CASSLQAGELFF.

The chain uses TRBV5-4 and TRBJ2-7; D is unresolved. With 4 bases removed from V and 4 bases from J, the gap between germline ends came to 12 bases. The CDR3 is 13 residues long. Germline-derived CDR1 and CDR2 are SGHNT and YYREEE (reference sequence). The CDR3 is CASSPGPFYEQYF. CDR3 in DNA: TGTGCCAGCAGCCCCGGACCCTTTTACGAGCAGTACTTC.

The chain recombines TRBV6-6 with TRBJ2-3; a possible D gene is TRBD1 (6 bases). This CDR3 has 15 amino acids. V lost 6 bases to trimming and J lost 1 base, with 14 bases between them. Germline CDR1 is MNHNY and CDR2 is SVGAGI (reference sequence). As DNA, the CDR3 is TGTGCCAGCAGCCGAGGACAGTCGGGCACAGATACGCAGTATTTT. As protein: CASSRGQSGTDTQYF.

The genes are TRBV15 and TRBJ2-1; 11 nucleotides align to TRBD2. With 0 bases clipped from V and 7 bases from J, the junction kept 2 bases outside the gene matches. The CDR3 has 15 amino acids. Germline values: CDR1 LNHNV, CDR2 YYDKDF (reference sequence). The DNA for the CDR3 is TGTGCCACCAGCAGAGAACCTAGCGGGGGGAATGAGCAGTTCTTC. It translates to CATSREPSGGNEQFF.

This chain uses TRBV12-3 or TRBV12-4 with TRBJ2-3, with 7 bases that match TRBD2. Trimming cost V 5 bases and J 2 bases; bases outside gene matches: 1. This CDR3 has 13 residues. CDR3 DNA: TGTGCCAGCAGTCAGCGGGACACAGATACGCAGTATTTT. Protein sequence: CASSQRDTDTQYF.

This chain links TRBV6-6 with TRBJ2-1; no reliable D call. Germline values: CDR1 MNHNY, CDR2 SVGAGI (reference sequence). CDR3 length: 11 amino acids. Trimming removed 0 bases at V and 10 bases at J, with 4 bases between. The DNA for the CDR3 is TGTGCCAGCAGTTACTCAGACGAGCAGTTCTTC. Protein product: CASSYSDEQFF.

This clonotype was detected many times. The chain couples TRBV18 to TRBJ2-1, with D maybe TRBD1 (6 bases). Trimming stripped 1 base from V and 1 base from J, with 23 bases between. CDR3 size: 20 residues. Germline CDR1 is KGHSH and CDR2 is LQKENI. This CDR3 reads CASSPRDKGDQNPSYNEQFF. The CDR3 region has the DNA TGTGCCAGCTCACCACGGGACAAAGGAGACCAGAACCCATCCTACAATGAGCAGTTCTTC.

In its sample, this clonotype was seen many times. This chain links TRBV27 with TRBJ1-1, with D uncertain. This CDR3 region has 13 residues. Deletions cut 0 bases from V and 6 bases from J, with 8 bases between. CDR1 is MNHEY, CDR2 SMNVEV, per germline (reference sequence). This CDR3 reads CASSLSGFAEAFF. As DNA, the CDR3 is TGTGCCAGCAGTTTATCTGGATTTGCTGAAGCTTTCTTT.

This clonotype showed up many times. V is TRBV7-6 and J is TRBJ1-5, with D perhaps TRBD1 (6 bases). Trimming took off 4 bases at V and 7 bases at J, with 11 bases between the two ends. The CDR3 loop spans 13 amino acids. Germline assignment: CDR1 SGHVS and CDR2 FNYEAQ. The CDR3 sequence is CASSYSTGQPQHF. DNA of the CDR3: TGTGCCAGCAGCTATTCGACAGGACAGCCCCAGCATTTT. Drawing the rest from reference TRBV7-6 and TRBJ1-5, the complete variable domain is GAGVSQSPRYKVTKRGQDVALRCDPISGHVSLYWYRQALGQGPEFLTYFNYEAQQDKSGLPNDRFSAERPEGSISTLTIQRTEQRDSAMYRCASSYSTGQPQHFGDGTRLSIL.

In this sample, this clonotype turned up a few times. This chain uses TRBV7-4 with TRBJ1-3; D remains unclear. V was cut by 1 base and J by 0 bases, with 10 bases left in between. Germline V lookup: CDR1 SGHVT, CDR2 SQSDAQ. The CDR3 covers 16 residues. DNA of the CDR3: TGTGCCAGCAGCTTAGGCGGTGGATACTCTGGAAACACCATATATTTT. Protein sequence: CASSLGGGYSGNTIYF.

In this sample, this clonotype turned up a few times. This sequence joins TRBV7-6 and TRBJ2-2, with unresolved D. The V and J ends lost 4 bases and 8 bases respectively, with 8 bases between them. This CDR3 comprises 12 residues. The germline gives CDR1 SGHVS, CDR2 FNYEAQ. The chain's CDR3 is CASSSGLGELFF. CDR3 in DNA: TGTGCCAGCAGCTCCGGATTGGGGGAGCTGTTTTTT.

Only a few counts were recorded for this clonotype. The rearrangement uses TRBV5-1 and TRBJ1-4; 8 positions agree with TRBD1. CDR3 length equals 18 residues. Trimming took 1 base from V and 5 from J; bases not matched to a gene: 13. CDR1 and CDR2 (germline): SGHRS, YFSETQ. CDR3 loop: CASSLNQGQGERNEKLFF. CDR3 DNA sequence: TGCGCCAGCAGCTTGAATCAAGGACAGGGCGAGAGGAATGAAAAACTGTTTTTT.

In its sample, this clonotype was seen many times. This chain connects TRBV25-1 to TRBJ1-3; D gene unclear. CDR3 length equals 14 residues. The germline V and J ends were trimmed by 3 bases and 0 bases, with 6 bases remaining between them. CDR1 MGHDK and CDR2 SYGVNS come from the germline V gene. CDR3 in DNA: TGTGCCAGCAGTGATCAGAGCTCTGGAAACACCATATATTTT. Translation: CASSDQSSGNTIYF.

This clonotype was counted only a few times. V is TRBV6-5 and J is TRBJ2-2; D not certain. Trimming took 7 bases from V and 2 from J, leaving 5 bases between them. Germline V gives CDR1 MNHEY, CDR2 SVGAGI. The CDR3 length is 12 residues. This CDR3 reads CASTSNTGELFF. The CDR3, as DNA: TGTGCCAGCACCAGTAACACCGGGGAGCTGTTTTTT.

This clonotype was detected a few times. The chain joins TRBV20-1 to TRBJ1-4; TRBD1 matches at 7 bases. V lost 6 bases, J lost 5 bases, and 12 bases stayed unmatched. CDR1 and CDR2 (germline): DFQATT, SNEGSKA (reference sequence). The CDR3 has 15 residues. The CDR3: CSARFYGTENEKLFF. The CDR3 DNA is TGCAGTGCGAGATTCTACGGGACAGAAAATGAAAAACTGTTTTTT.

The chain recombines TRBV5-1 with TRBJ2-1; either TRBD1 or TRBD2 may fit D (5 bases each). V lost 3 bases and J 2 bases, leaving 18 bases between the germline ends. Per the germline V gene, CDR1 is SGHRS and CDR2 is YFSETQ. This CDR3 is built from 17 residues. CDR3 coding DNA: TGCGCCAGCAGCTACCCCCTAGAGGGGATGACCTACAATGAGCAGTTCTTC. Translating gives CASSYPLEGMTYNEQFF.

There are many counts of this clonotype. The chain is built from TRBV20-1 and TRBJ2-1; TRBD2 aligns across 7 bases. The CDR3 runs 16 residues. Per the germline V gene, CDR1 is DFQATT and CDR2 is SNEGSKA (reference sequence). Losses at the gene ends were 0 bases for V and 8 bases for J; bases not matched to a gene: 13. CDR3 residues: CSARDRETSTVYEQFF. The CDR3 DNA follows: TGCAGTGCTAGAGATCGAGAGACTAGCACGGTTTATGAGCAGTTCTTC.

This clonotype was detected only a few times. This chain connects TRBV27 to TRBJ2-5; 11 positions agree with TRBD2. V lost 5 bases and J lost 5; bases outside the gene matches: 10. CDR3 length equals 16 residues. Germline CDR1 and CDR2: MNHEY and SMNVEV (reference sequence). In DNA, the CDR3 is TGTGCCAGCAGTACCCTTAGCGGGGGGGCACTGGAGACCCAGTACTTC. This encodes CASSTLSGGALETQYF.

This chain's CDR3 is CAWSDRGNQPQHF. CDR3 DNA: TGTGCCTGGAGTGACAGGGGCAATCAGCCCCAGCATTTT. This rearrangement joins TRBV30 to TRBJ1-5; TRBD1 might be the D (6 bases). V lost 1 base to trimming and J lost 2 bases, with 6 bases between them. Germline CDR1 and CDR2: GTSNPN and SVGIG (reference sequence). The CDR3 has 13 residues.

This clonotype was seen ten or more times. The CDR3 DNA reads as TGTGCCAGCAGCTTAGGATGGGAAGGGTACGAGCAGTACTTC. This translates into CASSLGWEGYEQYF. The V gene is TRBV7-9, the J gene TRBJ2-7; no clear D gene. The CDR3 has 14 residues. V was clipped by 1 base and J by 4 bases, with 11 bases between them. Germline-derived CDR1 and CDR2 are SEHNR and FQNEAQ (reference sequence).

This chain connects TRBV7-6 to TRBJ2-7, with a possible D match to TRBD1 (5 bases). The germline V and J ends were trimmed by 7 bases and 5 bases, with 12 bases remaining between them. Per the germline V gene, CDR1 is SGHVS and CDR2 is FNYEAQ. This CDR3 has 12 residues. The CDR3 region is CASTPGSNEQYF. The CDR3 nucleotides are TGTGCCAGCACTCCAGGGTCCAACGAGCAGTACTTC.

The chain links TRBV7-9 to TRBJ2-1; 7 bases fit TRBD2. V trimming: 3 bases; J trimming: 10 bases; junction bases outside the gene matches: 6. The CDR3 totals 13 residues. Germline CDR1 SEHNR, CDR2 FQNEAQ (reference sequence). The CDR3 DNA reads TGTGCCAGCAGCTTTGGGCCGGGAGGAGAGCAGTTCTTC. Its translation: CASSFGPGGEQFF.

The table lists this clonotype with many counts. This chain joins TRBV2 and TRBJ2-3; TRBD2 agrees at 12 bases. The trim removed 10 bases at V and 5 bases at J, leaving 10 bases unmatched. Germline loops: CDR1 SNHLY, CDR2 FYNNEI. The CDR3 consists of 15 residues. The CDR3 DNA follows: TGTGCCAACAAGATGACTAGCGGGGGCGGAGATACGCAGTATTTT. Protein product: CANKMTSGGGDTQYF.

The chain links TRBV6-1 to TRBJ2-3; no firm D call. The length of the CDR3 is 16 residues. V was pared by 6 bases and J by 4 bases, with 20 bases between. Looked up from germline, CDR1 is MNHNS and CDR2 is SASEGT. The CDR3 region is CASRLSGPLGADTQYF. The CDR3, as DNA: TGTGCCAGCAGACTTTCCGGGCCCCTTGGCGCAGATACGCAGTATTTT.

In this sample, this clonotype turned up a few times. This chain links TRBV7-2 with TRBJ2-1; tentatively, D is TRBD1 (6 bases). This CDR3 spans 13 amino acids. Germline CDR1 is SGHTA and CDR2 is FQGNSA. Trimming cost V 1 base and J 8 bases, with 9 bases left between them. For the CDR3, the DNA is TGTGCCAGCAGCTTAGACAGGGCGTATGAGCAGTTCTTC. This sequence encodes CASSLDRAYEQFF.

This clonotype was seen only a few times. The rearrangement links TRBV19 to TRBJ2-1; D gene unclear. The germline CDR1 and CDR2 sequences are LNHDA and SQIVND (reference sequence). Trimming shortened V by 5 bases and J by 9 bases, and 14 bases separated the two germline ends. The CDR3 length is 13 residues. The CDR3 nucleotides read TGTGCCAGTAGTCTGCTTCACGCCGGTGAGCAGTTCTTC. It yields the protein CASSLLHAGEQFF. The whole variable domain, filled in from reference TRBV19 and TRBJ2-1, reads DGGITQSPKYLFRKEGQNVTLSCEQNLNHDAMYWYRQDPGQGLRLIYYSQIVNDFQKGDIAEGYSVSREKKESFPLTVTSAQKNPTAFYLCASSLLHAGEQFFGPGTRLTVL.

This clonotype was seen at least ten times. The V gene is TRBV4-1, the J gene TRBJ2-1; TRBD2 matches 8 bases. J was trimmed by 2 bases and V by 3 bases; bases with no gene match: 9. The CDR3 loop spans 17 amino acids. Germline CDR1 and CDR2: MGHRA and YSYEKL. The CDR3 sequence is CASSQVGSGLAYNEQFF. The CDR3 nucleotides read TGCGCCAGCAGCCAGGTCGGGTCGGGACTAGCCTACAATGAGCAGTTCTTC.

The chain recombines TRBV7-9 with TRBJ2-1; 8 bases are a match to TRBD2. The germline V gene encodes CDR1 SEHNR and CDR2 FQNEAQ (reference sequence). The CDR3 is 15 residues long. V gave up 5 bases and J gave up 5 bases; unmatched junction bases: 8. CDR3 DNA sequence: TGTGCCAGCAGCCCATCAGGGACTAGTGACAATGAGCAGTTCTTC. As protein: CASSPSGTSDNEQFF.